This TCR beta chain was retrieved from a study of cytomegalovirus exposure and HLA in healthy donors. The V gene lost 3 bases and the J gene lost 3 bases, with 14 bases spanning the gap. CDR1 and CDR2 (germline): LNHDA, SQIVND (reference sequence). The CDR3 extends over 15 amino acids. The PCR contained 60 Vbeta and 13 Jbeta primers. TCRdb's table, derived via immunoSEQ multiplex PCR, lists solely in-frame clones and lacks some. There are some 110,000 clones in the sample; roughly three quarters occur only once, and 5.6% lies in the top ten. This clone was detected once. V gene TRBV19 combines with J gene TRBJ1-2, with D possibly TRBD1 on 6 matching bases. The TCR comes from a male donor in good health and CMV-seronegative. The specimen sequenced was PBMCs. The CDR3 sequence: CASSITGINYYGYTF. The DNA of the CDR3 is TGTGCCAGTAGTATCACAGGGATTAATTACTATGGCTACACCTTC.